These 32 T cell receptor beta chains originate from one sample sequenced in a study of OX40 agonist ivuxolimab in advanced cancers. Clones were sequenced by immunoSEQ multiplex PCR, and TCRdb holds only the in-frame ones, with some missing. The data hold 20,000 or so clones, with approximately 80% observed a single time. The sequenced sample was CD4+ or CD8+ T cells sorted from blood, obtained in a trial of the OX40 agonist ivuxolimab. The receptors stem from an adult with an advanced solid tumor such as melanoma, head and neck, liver or kidney cancer.

Only one count was recorded for this clone. This chain links TRBV7-3 with TRBJ2-7; D call uncertain. Germline V lookup: CDR1 SGHTA, CDR2 FQGTGA. V lost 0 bases and J 0 bases, leaving 15 bases between the germline ends. There are 17 residues in the CDR3. This chain's CDR3 is CASSLTAPTAPSYEQYF. The CDR3 nucleotides read TGTGCCAGCAGCTTAACAGCCCCGACCGCTCCCTCCTACGAGCAGTACTTC.

This clone was detected only a few times. The genes are TRBV15 and TRBJ1-6; D not resolved. Germline CDR1 reads LNHNV; CDR2 reads YYDKDF (reference sequence). The CDR3 sequence is 18 residues long. V was pared by 1 base and J by 0 bases, with 13 bases between. The CDR3 loop reads CATSRAPAGSSYNSPLHF. CDR3 nucleotides: TGTGCCACCAGCAGAGCGCCAGCAGGTAGCTCCTATAATTCACCCCTCCACTTT.

This clone was found a few times. V and J are TRBV7-9 and TRBJ1-2, with D maybe TRBD1 (5 bases). The length of the CDR3 is 16 residues. Deletions cut 5 bases from V and 6 bases from J, with 22 bases between. The germline gives CDR1 SEHNR, CDR2 FQNEAQ (reference sequence). In nucleotides, the CDR3 is TGTGCCAGCAGCCCGCGTAACCGGGACGGGGGGGATGGCTACACCTTC. Its translation is CASSPRNRDGGDGYTF.

Notes on this clone: A far larger clone is off by one base, so a read error is likely. This sample also contains other DNA sequences that code for the same CDR3. The chain recombines TRBV5-4 with TRBJ2-7; the D is unclear. The germline CDR1 and CDR2 sequences are SGHNT and YYREEE (reference sequence). This CDR3 has 12 amino acids. V was shortened by 0 bases and J by 2 bases, with 3 bases between the two germline ends. CDR3 loop: CASSLGTYEQYF. Written as DNA, the CDR3 is TGTGCCAGCAGCTTGGGGACCTACGAGCAGTACTTC. Full variable domain (missing parts from reference TRBV5-4 and TRBJ2-7): ETGVTQSPTHLIKTRGQQVTLRCSSQSGHNTVSWYQQALGQGPQFIFQYYREEENGRGNFPPRFSGLQFPNYSSELNVNALELDDSALYLCASSLGTYEQYFGPGTRLTVT.

The table lists this clone with a count of one. V is TRBV4-3 and J is TRBJ2-1, with 11 bases lining up with TRBD2. The CDR3 runs 18 residues. The V and J ends lost 0 bases and 8 bases, in that order; junction bases with no gene match: 12. Germline V gene lookup returns CDR1 LGHNA and CDR2 YSLEER. CDR3 coding DNA: TGCGCCAGCAGCCAAGATCGGCTAGCGGGGGGCTTATCGTATGAGCAGTTCTTC. It translates to CASSQDRLAGGLSYEQFF.

This clone was observed a single time. This chain links TRBV5-4 with TRBJ1-4, with D maybe TRBD1 (6 bases). There are 15 residues in the CDR3. Per the germline V gene, CDR1 is SGHNT and CDR2 is YYREEE (reference sequence). V was shortened by 0 bases and J by 6 bases, with 12 bases between the two germline ends. The CDR3 reads CASSLEGGGDEKLFF. In nucleotides, the CDR3 is TGTGCCAGCAGCTTGGAAGGGGGAGGGGATGAAAAACTGTTTTTT.

This clone has just a few counts. This specimen includes other DNA sequences encoding the same CDR3. This rearrangement joins TRBV9 to TRBJ2-3; either TRBD1 or TRBD2 may supply D (5 bases each). Germline CDR1 SGDLS, CDR2 YYNGEE. V was trimmed by 0 bases and J by 0 bases, leaving 5 bases between them. CDR3 length equals 14 residues. CDR3 residues: CASSVGGSTDTQYF. CDR3 nucleotides: TGTGCCAGCAGCGTAGGGGGGAGCACAGATACGCAGTATTTT.

This chain joins TRBV7-8 and TRBJ1-2; maybe TRBD1 (5 bases). Trimming took 4 bases from V and 4 from J, leaving 7 bases between them. Germline V gene data show CDR1 as SGHVS and CDR2 as FQNEAQ. This CDR3 comprises 12 residues. The CDR3 loop reads CASSSDSYGYTF. CDR3 sequence (DNA): TGTGCCAGCAGCTCTGACAGCTATGGCTACACCTTC.

This chain joins TRBV4-1 and TRBJ1-2; D may be TRBD1 (5 bases). Per germline, CDR1 MGHRA and CDR2 YSYEKL. V was pared by 0 bases and J by 4 bases, with 18 bases between. This CDR3 spans 17 amino acids. The CDR3, as DNA: TGCGCCAGCAGCCAAGAGTTCTCCTCGGGGCTACTCTATGGCTACACCTTC. Amino acids: CASSQEFSSGLLYGYTF.

The chain recombines TRBV4-3 with TRBJ1-4, with TRBD1 matching over 8 bases. There are 15 residues in the CDR3. After removal of 1 base from V and 8 bases from J, the junction contained 6 bases not matched to a gene. Germline loops: CDR1 LGHNA, CDR2 YSLEER. CDR3 loop: CASSQGGQEGEKLFF. CDR3 nucleotides: TGCGCCAGCAGCCAAGGGGGACAGGAAGGGGAAAAACTGTTTTTT.

This clone was picked up a small number of times. The chain uses TRBV7-8 and TRBJ1-1, with TRBD1 as a possible D gene (5 bases). Germline V gene sequence: CDR1 SGHVS, CDR2 FQNEAQ. The CDR3 spans 15 residues. V was cut by 3 bases and J by 8 bases, with 19 bases left in between. This chain's CDR3 is CASSFREGRLGEAFF. The CDR3 nucleotides read TGTGCCAGCAGCTTTCGGGAGGGGAGGCTTGGAGAAGCTTTCTTT.

The chain uses TRBV30 and TRBJ1-2; D gene unclear. Germline V gene sequence: CDR1 GTSNPN, CDR2 SVGIG (reference sequence). This CDR3 has 11 amino acids. V lost 7 bases, J lost 5 bases, and 11 bases lay in between. CDR3 protein: CASEIPYGYTF. In DNA form, the CDR3 reads TGTGCCTCCGAGATCCCATATGGCTACACCTTC.

The rearrangement uses TRBV4-3 and TRBJ2-1; 7 positions match TRBD2. The CDR3 runs to 15 residues. The germline V gene encodes CDR1 LGHNA and CDR2 YSLEER. With 8 bases clipped from V and 8 bases from J, the junction kept 15 bases outside the gene matches. CDR3 DNA sequence: TGCGCCAGCTCACCCGGGGGGACTGGGAGACATGAGCAGTTCTTC. Its translation: CASSPGGTGRHEQFF.

The rearrangement uses TRBV27 and TRBJ2-7; D may be TRBD1 (5 bases). The V end lost 2 bases, the J end lost 3 bases, and 5 bases lay between the germline ends. This CDR3 is built from 12 residues. From germline, CDR1 is MNHEY and CDR2 SMNVEV (reference sequence). The CDR3 loop reads CASSLQGYEQYF. Written as DNA, the CDR3 is TGTGCCAGCAGTTTACAGGGCTACGAGCAGTACTTC.

The gene calls are TRBV7-8 and TRBJ2-7; 15 bases align to TRBD2. CDR3 length: 16 residues. Losses at the gene ends were 4 bases for V and 1 base for J; bases not matched to a gene: 2. The V gene's germline CDR1 is SGHVS and CDR2 FQNEAQ. The CDR3 reads CASSSGTSGGSYEQYF. For the CDR3, the DNA is TGTGCCAGCAGCTCCGGGACTAGCGGGGGGTCCTACGAGCAGTACTTC.

The chain links TRBV19 to TRBJ2-3; D remains ambiguous. V lost 8 bases to trimming and J lost 4 bases, with 16 bases between them. CDR1 is LNHDA and CDR2 is SQIVND in the germline V gene (reference sequence). The CDR3 is 14 residues long. This CDR3 reads CASGPAPGSDTQYF. CDR3 in DNA: TGTGCCAGTGGTCCGGCCCCCGGATCAGATACGCAGTATTTT. The variable domain in full, with the rest retrieved from reference TRBV19 and TRBJ2-3, is DGGITQSPKYLFRKEGQNVTLSCEQNLNHDAMYWYRQDPGQGLRLIYYSQIVNDFQKGDIAEGYSVSREKKESFPLTVTSAQKNPTAFYLCASGPAPGSDTQYFGPGTRLTVL.

The chain carries TRBV7-3 and TRBJ2-1, with TRBD2 matching 8 bases. Germline-derived CDR1 and CDR2 are SGHTA and FQGTGA. CDR3 length equals 16 residues. The junction had 8 bases not matched to a gene; V was cut back by 1 base and J by 6 bases. The CDR3 nucleotides are TGTGCCAGCAGCTTAATTTTTGGGACTAGAACCAATGAGCAGTTCTTC. Its translation: CASSLIFGTRTNEQFF. Together with reference TRBV7-3 and TRBJ2-1, the CDR3 gives the full variable domain: GAGVSQTPSNKVTEKGKYVELRCDPISGHTALYWYRQSLGQGPEFLIYFQGTGAADDSGLPNDRFFAVRPEGSVSTLKIQRTERGDSAVYLCASSLIFGTRTNEQFFGPGTRLTVL.

The chain has TRBV7-2 and TRBJ1-4, with 9 bases lining up with TRBD1. The CDR3 has 17 amino acids. CDR1 and CDR2 (germline): SGHTA, FQGNSA. The junction had 7 bases not matched to a gene; V was cut back by 5 bases and J by 0 bases. The CDR3 loop reads CASSRDRDRATNEKLFF. The DNA of the CDR3 is TGTGCCAGCAGCCGGGACAGGGATAGGGCAACTAATGAAAAACTGTTTTTT.

The chain couples TRBV4-2 to TRBJ1-5; no definite D call. The ends were cut back, 0 bases at V and 6 bases at J, with 9 bases in the middle. CDR1 and CDR2 (germline): LGHNA, YNFKEQ. This CDR3 has 14 residues. The chain's CDR3 is CASSQEHGSQPQHF. The DNA of the CDR3 is TGTGCCAGCAGCCAAGAGCACGGGAGTCAGCCCCAGCATTTT.

The chain joins TRBV29-1 to TRBJ2-7; 9 bases map to TRBD1. J lost 3 bases, V lost 1 base, and 1 base had no gene match. The germline V gene has CDR1 SQVTM and CDR2 ANQGSEA. This CDR3 region has 13 residues. In nucleotides, the CDR3 is TGCAGCGTTGAAGGGGACAGGGACTACGAGCAGTACTTC. This gives the protein CSVEGDRDYEQYF.

The genes are TRBV4-2 and TRBJ1-1; possible D gene TRBD1, 5 bases. V lost 8 bases and J lost 1, with 17 bases in between. The germline CDR1 and CDR2 sequences are LGHNA and YNFKEQ. The CDR3 spans 15 residues. The chain's CDR3 is CASGPQATRNTEAFF. For the CDR3, the DNA is TGTGCCAGCGGCCCACAGGCCACTCGGAACACTGAAGCTTTCTTT.

The chain has TRBV9 and TRBJ1-4, with a weak D call TRBD1 (5 bases). Trimming stripped 0 bases from V and 4 bases from J, with 13 bases between. The CDR3 has 16 amino acids. From germline, CDR1 is SGDLS and CDR2 YYNGEE. This CDR3 reads CASSVAQTEDNEKLFF. The CDR3 DNA follows: TGTGCCAGCAGCGTAGCTCAGACAGAGGATAATGAAAAACTGTTTTTT.

A single count supports this clone. This chain uses TRBV2 with TRBJ1-1; the D is unclear. This CDR3 contains 16 residues. The germline V and J ends were trimmed by 0 bases and 0 bases, with 11 bases remaining between them. The germline V gene has CDR1 SNHLY and CDR2 FYNNEI. The CDR3 protein is CASSEARWEMNTEAFF. In DNA form, the CDR3 reads TGTGCCAGCAGTGAAGCGCGTTGGGAAATGAACACTGAAGCTTTCTTT.

V and J are TRBV5-6 and TRBJ1-2; D remains ambiguous. This CDR3 spans 14 amino acids. V lost 4 bases and J 3 bases, leaving 13 bases between the germline ends. Germline-derived CDR1 and CDR2 are SGHDT and YYEEEE. CDR3 coding DNA: TGTGCCAGCAGCACCTGGGGTGGGGACTATGGCTACACCTTC. Residues: CASSTWGGDYGYTF.

As to this clone: The sample contains more than one DNA sequence encoding this CDR3. The genes are TRBV7-9 and TRBJ2-1, with 7 nucleotides matching TRBD1. The CDR3 loop spans 15 amino acids. The V segment lost 1 base and the J segment 2 bases; nucleotides outside the gene matches: 2. From germline, CDR1 is SEHNR and CDR2 FQNEAQ (reference sequence). The CDR3 DNA reads as TGTGCCAGCAGCTTAGGTCAGGGGGCCTACAATGAGCAGTTCTTC. Its protein product is CASSLGQGAYNEQFF.

The V gene is TRBV28, the J gene TRBJ1-5; 7 bases are a match to TRBD1. V was clipped by 2 bases and J by 6 bases; unmatched bases: 10. The CDR3 contains 16 residues. Germline CDR1 is MDHEN and CDR2 is SYDVKM. CDR3 coding DNA: TGTGCCAGCAGTTTAGGGGACAGCTCTTGGGGTCAGCCCCAGCATTTT. Translation: CASSLGDSSWGQPQHF.

Only one count was recorded for this clone. The chain uses TRBV19 and TRBJ1-1; 9 bases fit TRBD1. This CDR3 spans 14 amino acids. Germline trimming cut 7 bases from V and 3 bases from J; bases unmatched to any gene: 6. Per the germline V gene, CDR1 is LNHDA and CDR2 is SQIVND (reference sequence). Here the CDR3 DNA reads TGTGCCAGTACCGTACAGGGGGCGGACACTGAAGCTTTCTTT. This encodes CASTVQGADTEAFF.

The CDR3 sequence: CSVLDGNTGELFF. The CDR3 DNA is TGCAGCGTTCTGGACGGGAACACCGGGGAGCTGTTTTTT. The chain links TRBV29-1 to TRBJ2-2, with D unresolved. V was shortened by 5 bases and J by 1 base, with 8 bases between the two germline ends. Germline lookup yields CDR1 SQVTM and CDR2 ANQGSEA. The CDR3 loop spans 13 amino acids.

The chain recombines TRBV9 with TRBJ2-5; TRBD2 matches at 8 bases. CDR1 is SGDLS, CDR2 YYNGEE, per germline. With 0 bases clipped from V and 5 bases from J, the junction kept 6 bases outside the gene matches. The CDR3 is 15 residues long. CDR3 region: CASSVVGGASETQYF. DNA for the CDR3: TGTGCCAGCAGCGTAGTCGGGGGGGCCTCCGAGACCCAGTACTTC.

The rearrangement links TRBV11-2 to TRBJ1-6, with D possibly being TRBD1 (5 bases). The V end lost 5 bases, the J end lost 2 bases, and 16 bases lay between the germline ends. The CDR3 loop spans 17 amino acids. Germline CDR1 is SGHAT and CDR2 is FQNNGV. CDR3 DNA: TGTGCCAGCAGCCCCTACCCCGGGACGGCCTATAATTCACCCCTCCACTTT. As protein: CASSPYPGTAYNSPLHF.

This clone was detected only once. The V and J genes are TRBV7-9 and TRBJ2-7, with TRBD2 as a possible D gene (6 bases). V gave up 4 bases and J gave up 0 bases, with 13 bases separating them. Germline V gene lookup returns CDR1 SEHNR and CDR2 FQNEAQ (reference sequence). This CDR3 is built from 15 residues. The CDR3 region is CASSYEGGASYEQYF. The CDR3 coding sequence is TGTGCCAGCAGCTACGAGGGCGGGGCCTCCTACGAGCAGTACTTC. Variable domain in full (rest from reference TRBV7-9 and TRBJ2-7): DTGVSQNPRHKITKRGQNVTFRCDPISEHNRLYWYRQTLGQGPEFLTYFQNEAQLEKSRLLSDRFSAERPKGSFSTLEIQRTEQGDSAMYLCASSYEGGASYEQYFGPGTRLTVT.

By share of the sample, this clone is medium-sized (0.01 to 0.1%). The chain recombines TRBV27 with TRBJ2-7, with 8 bases lining up with TRBD2. The CDR3 contains 16 residues. CDR1 is MNHEY and CDR2 is SMNVEV in the germline V gene (reference sequence). The V gene end was trimmed by 5 bases and the J gene end by 5 bases; junction bases not matched to a gene: 14. CDR3 in DNA: TGTGCCAGCAGTCCTGGTATGGGTAGCGGGGTTAACGAGCAGTACTTC. Residues: CASSPGMGSGVNEQYF.